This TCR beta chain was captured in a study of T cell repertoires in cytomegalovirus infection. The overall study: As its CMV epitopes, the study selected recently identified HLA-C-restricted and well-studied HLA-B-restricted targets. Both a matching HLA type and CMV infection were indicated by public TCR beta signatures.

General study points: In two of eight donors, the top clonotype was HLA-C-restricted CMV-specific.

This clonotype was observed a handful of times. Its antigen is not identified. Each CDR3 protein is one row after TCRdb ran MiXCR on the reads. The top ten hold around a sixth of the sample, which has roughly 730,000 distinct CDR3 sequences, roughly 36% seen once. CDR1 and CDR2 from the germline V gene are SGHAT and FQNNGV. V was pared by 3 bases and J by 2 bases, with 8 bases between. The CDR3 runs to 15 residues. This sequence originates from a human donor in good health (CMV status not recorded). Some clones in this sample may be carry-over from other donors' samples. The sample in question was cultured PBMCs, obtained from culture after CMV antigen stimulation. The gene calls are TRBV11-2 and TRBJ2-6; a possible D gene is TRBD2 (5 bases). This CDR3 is CASSFMGAGANVLTF. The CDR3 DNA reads TGTGCCAGCAGCTTCATGGGAGCTGGGGCCAACGTCCTGACTTTC.